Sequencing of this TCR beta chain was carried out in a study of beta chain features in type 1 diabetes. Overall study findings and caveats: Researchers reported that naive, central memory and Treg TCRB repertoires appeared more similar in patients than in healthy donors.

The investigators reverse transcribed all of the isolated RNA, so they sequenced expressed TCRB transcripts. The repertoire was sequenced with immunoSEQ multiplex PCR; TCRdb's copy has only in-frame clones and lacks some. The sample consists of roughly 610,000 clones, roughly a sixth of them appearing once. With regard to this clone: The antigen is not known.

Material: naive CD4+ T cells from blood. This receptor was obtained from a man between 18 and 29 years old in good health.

The CDR3: CASSQGGREHNEQFF. The CDR3 bases are TGCGCCAGCAGCCAGGGCGGGAGGGAACACAATGAGCAGTTCTTC. The rearrangement links TRBV4-3 to TRBJ2-1; 9 nucleotides align to TRBD2. Germline CDR1 reads LGHNA; CDR2 reads YSLEER. This CDR3 has 15 amino acids. V lost 3 bases to trimming and J lost 5 bases; unmatched junction nucleotides: 5.